This T cell receptor (beta chain) derives from a study of T cell changes during pregnancy in multiple sclerosis. This clone came up once. This CDR3 is built from 14 residues. Germline V gene sequence: CDR1 SQVTM, CDR2 ANQGSEA. Trimming took 5 bases from V and 1 from J, leaving 14 bases between them. Some clones are missing from TCRdb's copy, which holds only in-frame ones; the method was immunoSEQ multiplex PCR. The sample has under 75,000 clones, 80% to 95% seen once; the top ten hold 2.5% to 4%. V is TRBV29-1 and J is TRBJ2-5; D uncertain. This clonotype was obtained from a female donor with multiple sclerosis, enrolled in a pregnancy study. This material consisted of CD8+ T cells from peripheral blood mononuclear cells, taken in the second trimester of pregnancy. Written as DNA, the CDR3 is TGCAGCGTTCAATCTCGTCACAGCCAAGAGACCCAGTACTTC. It encodes CSVQSRHSQETQYF.